Each of the 26 T cell receptor beta chains below was sequenced from the same sample in a study of T-cell memory formation after mild COVID-19 (TCRdb year 2021). Preparation of the library involved 5' RACE. Sequencing used an Illumina NovaSeq 6000. TCRdb cleaned the public reads at Q25 with fastp, built clones with MiXCR and kept in-frame beta chains. Identical CDR3 proteins give one entry, which carries the most common genes and DNA. The sample table contains fewer than 60,000 distinct CDR3 sequences; only one count was recorded for about 27% of them. The ten biggest clones cover roughly 43% of the sample. Sequences were obtained from PBMCs or a T cell subset sorted from them (not recorded which). These TCRs come from a man between 18 and 29 years old who had mild COVID-19 (a few samples of this study predate the infection). The sample titles of this study are shuffled in the database, so cell type and time point are left out; the donor was told from shared clones.

In this sample, this clonotype turned up many times. This chain uses TRBV14 with TRBJ2-5; D ambiguous. The CDR3 loop spans 16 amino acids. Per the germline V gene, CDR1 is SGHDN and CDR2 is FVKESK. Trimming took 0 bases from V and 4 from J, leaving 15 bases between them. CDR3 sequence reads: CASSQDVGFGIETQYF. In DNA form, the CDR3 reads TGTGCCAGCAGCCAAGATGTGGGGTTTGGTATAGAGACCCAGTACTTC.

In this sample, this clonotype is medium-sized. The chain's CDR3 is CSARGLRANNEQFF. The CDR3 DNA reads as TGCAGTGCTAGAGGATTGCGGGCTAACAATGAGCAGTTCTTC. This rearrangement joins TRBV20-1 to TRBJ2-1, with D maybe TRBD2 (5 bases). Germline V CDR1 and CDR2: DFQATT, SNEGSKA (reference sequence). The CDR3 runs to 14 residues. Trimming took 1 base from V and 5 from J, leaving 12 bases between them.

This rearrangement joins TRBV5-1 to TRBJ1-1; D is unresolved. The V end was cut by 2 bases, the J end by 4 bases, with 15 bases between. CDR3 length: 15 amino acids. The germline CDR1 and CDR2 sequences are SGHRS and YFSETQ. The CDR3 reads CASSFNWEYLTEAFF. In DNA, the CDR3 is TGCGCCAGCAGCTTTAACTGGGAATACCTCACTGAAGCTTTCTTT.

The chain links TRBV12-3 or TRBV12-4 to TRBJ2-1; unclear D gene. The ends were cut back, 5 bases at V and 9 bases at J, with 8 bases in the middle. This CDR3 spans 11 amino acids. CDR3 sequence reads: CASSLYGEQFF. CDR3 in DNA: TGTGCCAGCAGTCTTTACGGTGAGCAGTTCTTC.

This clonotype came up many times. This CDR3 reads CASSLALGSGEQFF. Written as DNA, the CDR3 is TGTGCCAGCAGCTTAGCCCTAGGGTCGGGAGAGCAGTTCTTC. The chain employs TRBV7-6 and TRBJ2-1, with D tentatively TRBD2 (5 bases). There are 14 residues in the CDR3. Trimming removed 0 bases at V and 10 bases at J, with 13 bases between. CDR1 and CDR2 (germline): SGHVS, FNYEAQ. Using reference TRBV7-6 and TRBJ2-1 for the parts outside the CDR3, the full variable domain is GAGVSQSPRYKVTKRGQDVALRCDPISGHVSLYWYRQALGQGPEFLTYFNYEAQQDKSGLPNDRFSAERPEGSISTLTIQRTEQRDSAMYRCASSLALGSGEQFFGPGTRLTVL.

CDR3 coding DNA: TGTGCCAGCAGCTTAAATTTAAACGAGCAGTACTTC. This gives the protein CASSLNLNEQYF. The chain couples TRBV7-9 to TRBJ2-7; D gene uncertain. The CDR3 runs to 12 residues. Deletions cut 2 bases from V and 5 bases from J, with 7 bases between. Germline-derived CDR1 and CDR2 are SEHNR and FQNEAQ (reference sequence).

This clonotype was counted only a few times. The gene calls are TRBV4-1 and TRBJ2-5; 10 bases line up with TRBD1. This CDR3 spans 18 amino acids. Germline CDR1 and CDR2: MGHRA and YSYEKL. Trimming took 1 base from V and 4 from J; bases not matched to a gene: 12. This CDR3 is CASSQGALGQGFGETQYF. The CDR3 bases are TGCGCCAGCAGCCAAGGAGCACTGGGACAGGGGTTCGGAGAGACCCAGTACTTC.

This clonotype turned up a few times. The chain recombines TRBV7-9 with TRBJ2-3, with a possible D match to TRBD2 (5 bases). CDR1 and CDR2 (germline): SEHNR, FQNEAQ (reference sequence). Trimming left V 4 bases short and J 0 bases short, with 14 bases between. The CDR3 is 16 residues long. CDR3 amino acids: CASSSASGTSTDTQYF. In DNA, the CDR3 is TGTGCCAGCAGCTCCGCCTCGGGAACTAGCACAGATACGCAGTATTTT.

The rearrangement uses TRBV6-2 or TRBV6-3 and TRBJ2-3; D is possibly TRBD2 (7 bases). Trimming removed 8 bases at V and 3 bases at J, with 18 bases between. Germline V gives CDR1 MNHEY, CDR2 SVGEGT. There are 15 residues in the CDR3. The CDR3 region is CASARGGARTDTQYF. The CDR3 region has the DNA TGTGCCAGCGCAAGGGGGGGGGCGCGTACAGATACGCAGTATTTT.

The chain links TRBV4-1 to TRBJ2-5, with 10 bases identical to TRBD1. Germline CDR1 MGHRA, CDR2 YSYEKL. The CDR3 contains 16 residues. The V and J ends lost 3 bases and 4 bases, in that order; junction bases with no gene match: 8. This chain's CDR3 is CASSQGDRGLGETQYF. The CDR3, as DNA: TGCGCCAGCAGCCAGGGGGACAGGGGTCTGGGAGAGACCCAGTACTTC.

This chain links TRBV7-7 with TRBJ2-1, with 14 nucleotides matching TRBD2. Germline trimming cut 5 bases from V and 4 bases from J; bases unmatched to any gene: 13. The CDR3 is made up of 19 amino acids. The germline V gene has CDR1 SSHAT and CDR2 FNYEAQ (reference sequence). CDR3 protein: CASSPRRGLAGGWYNEQFF. The DNA for the CDR3 is TGTGCCAGCAGCCCCCGCCGAGGACTAGCGGGGGGTTGGTACAATGAGCAGTTCTTC.

The genes are TRBV29-1 and TRBJ2-3, with TRBD2 as a possible D gene (5 bases). V was shortened by 1 base and J by 6 bases, with 14 bases between the two germline ends. The CDR3 loop spans 14 amino acids. CDR1 SQVTM and CDR2 ANQGSEA come from the germline V gene. The CDR3 spells CSVEVSMGSDTQYF. CDR3 coding DNA: TGCAGCGTTGAAGTCTCAATGGGGAGTGATACGCAGTATTTT.

The rearrangement joins TRBV24-1 to TRBJ2-2; D is possibly TRBD2 (6 bases). V was trimmed by 4 bases and J by 7 bases, leaving 18 bases between them. Germline V lookup: CDR1 KGHDR, CDR2 SFDVKD. CDR3 size: 16 residues. The CDR3 coding sequence is TGTGCCACCAGTGACCCTCGACGGGGGACCCACGGGGAGCTGTTTTTT. Amino acids: CATSDPRRGTHGELFF.

This clonotype was seen a handful of times. The chain couples TRBV6-5 to TRBJ2-5, with no clear D. Germline CDR1 reads MNHEY; CDR2 reads SVGAGI. The CDR3 spans 14 residues. With 8 bases removed from V and 2 bases from J, the gap between germline ends came to 15 bases. CDR3 bases: TGTGCCAGCCGATTGTGGGGTCCTCAAGAGACCCAGTACTTC. It is translated as CASRLWGPQETQYF.

The chain carries TRBV9 and TRBJ1-4, with no clear D. The CDR3 has 14 amino acids. Deletions cut 0 bases from V and 7 bases from J, with 10 bases between. Germline V CDR1 and CDR2: SGDLS, YYNGEE. The CDR3 nucleotides read TGTGCCAGCAGCGTAGACGGAGAGCCTGAAAAACTGTTTTTT. Translated, it gives CASSVDGEPEKLFF.

This chain joins TRBV12-3 or TRBV12-4 and TRBJ2-5; D gene ambiguous. Between the trimmed V and J ends, which lost 3 bases and 5 bases, there was a span of 22 bases. This CDR3 is built from 17 residues. CDR3: CASSFAPGSPGAETQYF. The CDR3 DNA sequence: TGTGCCAGCAGTTTTGCCCCCGGGTCTCCAGGTGCGGAGACCCAGTACTTC.

This clonotype was recorded many times. The V call is TRBV29-1, the J call TRBJ2-1; possibly TRBD2 for D (5 bases). The CDR3 runs 19 residues. CDR1 SQVTM and CDR2 ANQGSEA come from the germline V gene. Trimming took off 0 bases at V and 4 bases at J, with 25 bases between the two ends. As DNA, the CDR3 is TGCAGCGTTGAAGAAGGTGGCAGCGGAGAAATCAGCCCTTACAATGAGCAGTTCTTC. Amino acid sequence: CSVEEGGSGEISPYNEQFF.

The chain uses TRBV27 and TRBJ1-1; 9 bases are a match to TRBD1. Germline values: CDR1 MNHEY, CDR2 SMNVEV (reference sequence). This CDR3 spans 14 amino acids. V trimming: 7 bases; J trimming: 2 bases; junction bases outside the gene matches: 5. CDR3 DNA: TGTGCCAGCACTCTGACAGGGGGAAACACTGAAGCTTTCTTT. As protein: CASTLTGGNTEAFF.

This clonotype has a handful of counts. The chain combines TRBV4-1 with TRBJ1-6; D perhaps matches TRBD1 (5 bases). V was shortened by 1 base and J by 14 bases, with 21 bases between the two germline ends. The CDR3 is made up of 16 amino acids. Germline values: CDR1 MGHRA, CDR2 YSYEKL. DNA for the CDR3: TGCGCCAGCAGCCAAGGCCTGGCAGGGAGTGTATGGACCCTCCACTTT. Amino acids: CASSQGLAGSVWTLHF.

This clonotype was counted between two and nine times. The V call is TRBV12-3 or TRBV12-4, the J call TRBJ2-2, with 9 bases lining up with TRBD2. J lost 1 base, V lost 6 bases, and 6 bases had no gene match. CDR3 length: 16 amino acids. This chain's CDR3 is CASRPLAGWNTGELFF. The CDR3 coding sequence is TGTGCCAGCAGACCTCTAGCGGGGTGGAACACCGGGGAGCTGTTTTTT.

Only a few counts were recorded for this clonotype. The rearrangement joins TRBV6-5 to TRBJ2-2; TRBD2 matches at 8 bases. Trimming at V came to 4 bases and at J to 8 bases, leaving 3 bases not matched to a gene. The CDR3 is made up of 13 amino acids. Looked up from germline, CDR1 is MNHEY and CDR2 is SVGAGI. CDR3 region: CASSSRLAGELFF. The CDR3 nucleotides are TGTGCCAGCAGTTCCCGACTAGCGGGGGAGCTGTTTTTT.

The J gene is TRBJ2-2, the V gene TRBV6-2 or TRBV6-3; no clear D gene. Between the trimmed V and J ends, which lost 6 bases and 3 bases, there was a span of 11 bases. Germline V gene data show CDR1 as MNHEY and CDR2 as SVGEGT. This CDR3 spans 14 amino acids. In DNA form, the CDR3 reads TGTGCCAGCAGGGCCCCCCGGGACACCGGGGAGCTGTTTTTT. It translates to CASRAPRDTGELFF.

The chain links TRBV4-3 to TRBJ2-3, with D perhaps given as TRBD1 or TRBD2 (5 bases each). CDR1 and CDR2 from the germline V gene are LGHNA and YSLEER. V was trimmed by 0 bases and J by 1 base, leaving 14 bases between them. This CDR3 is 17 amino acids long. CDR3: CASSQDTGRFGTDTQYF. CDR3 nucleotide sequence: TGCGCCAGCAGCCAAGATACGGGACGGTTTGGCACAGATACGCAGTATTTT.

This chain links TRBV29-1 with TRBJ2-3; D gene uncertain. Germline-derived CDR1 and CDR2 are SQVTM and ANQGSEA. The CDR3 covers 15 residues. Trimming stripped 1 base from V and 1 base from J, with 12 bases between. CDR3 residues: CSVEGFSFGTDTQYF. CDR3 DNA: TGCAGCGTTGAAGGGTTCAGTTTCGGCACAGATACGCAGTATTTT.

This clonotype is classed as medium-sized. V gene TRBV7-9 combines with J gene TRBJ2-7, with a possible D match to TRBD2 (5 bases). Deletions cut 5 bases from V and 0 bases from J, with 8 bases between. CDR3 length: 13 residues. Germline V lookup: CDR1 SEHNR, CDR2 FQNEAQ (reference sequence). In DNA form, the CDR3 reads TGTGCCAGCAGCCCGGGAAACTCCTACGAGCAGTACTTC. Protein: CASSPGNSYEQYF.

This clonotype was seen a handful of times. The CDR3 DNA reads TGTGCCAGCAGCCCCGCCCCGGGACAGGGCATTGGGCAAGAGACCCAGTACTTC. The encoded protein is CASSPAPGQGIGQETQYF. The chain employs TRBV7-9 and TRBJ2-5; TRBD1 agrees at 9 bases. V lost 5 bases to trimming and J lost 2 bases; unmatched junction nucleotides: 15. Germline V gene data show CDR1 as SEHNR and CDR2 as FQNEAQ (reference sequence). This CDR3 is 18 amino acids long.